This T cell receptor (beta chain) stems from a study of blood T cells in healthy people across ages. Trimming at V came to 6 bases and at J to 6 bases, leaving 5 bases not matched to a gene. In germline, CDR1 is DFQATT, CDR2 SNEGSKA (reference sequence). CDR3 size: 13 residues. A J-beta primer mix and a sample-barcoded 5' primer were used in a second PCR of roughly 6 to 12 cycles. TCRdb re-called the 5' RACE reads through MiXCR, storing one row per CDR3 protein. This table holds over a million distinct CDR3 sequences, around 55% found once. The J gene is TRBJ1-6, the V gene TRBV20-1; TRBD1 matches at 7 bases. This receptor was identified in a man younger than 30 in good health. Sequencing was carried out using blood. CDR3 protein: CSAPAGGNSPLHF. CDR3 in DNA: TGCAGTGCCCCAGCAGGGGGTAATTCACCCCTCCACTTT.